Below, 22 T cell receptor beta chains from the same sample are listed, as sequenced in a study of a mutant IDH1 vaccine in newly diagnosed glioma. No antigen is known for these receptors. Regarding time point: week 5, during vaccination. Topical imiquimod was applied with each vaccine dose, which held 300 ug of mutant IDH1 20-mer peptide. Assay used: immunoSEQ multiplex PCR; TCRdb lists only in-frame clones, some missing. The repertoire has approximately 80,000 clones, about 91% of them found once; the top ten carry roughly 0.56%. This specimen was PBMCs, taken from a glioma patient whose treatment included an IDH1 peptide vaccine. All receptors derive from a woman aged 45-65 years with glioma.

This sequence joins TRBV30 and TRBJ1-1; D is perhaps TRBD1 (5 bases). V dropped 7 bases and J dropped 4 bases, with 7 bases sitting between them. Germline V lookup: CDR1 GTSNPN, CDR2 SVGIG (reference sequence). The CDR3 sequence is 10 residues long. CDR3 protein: CAYRGTEAFF. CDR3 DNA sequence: TGTGCCTATAGGGGCACTGAAGCTTTCTTT.

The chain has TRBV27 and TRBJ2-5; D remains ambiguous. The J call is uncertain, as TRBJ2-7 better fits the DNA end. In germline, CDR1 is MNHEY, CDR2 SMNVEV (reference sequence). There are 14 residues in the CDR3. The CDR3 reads CASSLSGPSYEQYF. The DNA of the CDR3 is TGTGCCAGCAGTTTATCGGGCCCCTCCTACGAGCAGTACTTC.

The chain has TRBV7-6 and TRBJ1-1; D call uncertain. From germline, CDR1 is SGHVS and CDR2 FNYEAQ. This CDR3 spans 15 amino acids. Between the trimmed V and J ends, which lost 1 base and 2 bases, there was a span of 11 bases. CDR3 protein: CASSLDGQPNTEAFF. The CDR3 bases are TGTGCCAGCAGCTTAGATGGTCAGCCCAACACTGAAGCTTTCTTT.

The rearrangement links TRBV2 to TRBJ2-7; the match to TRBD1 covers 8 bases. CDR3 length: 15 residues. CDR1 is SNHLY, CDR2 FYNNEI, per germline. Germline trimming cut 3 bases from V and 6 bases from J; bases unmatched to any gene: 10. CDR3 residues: CASSDRTGGMVEQYF. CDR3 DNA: TGTGCCAGCAGTGACAGAACAGGGGGGATGGTCGAGCAGTACTTC.

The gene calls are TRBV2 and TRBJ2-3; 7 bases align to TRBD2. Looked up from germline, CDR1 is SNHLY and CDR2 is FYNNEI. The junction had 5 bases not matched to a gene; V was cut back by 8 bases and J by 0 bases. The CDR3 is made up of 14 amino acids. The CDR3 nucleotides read TGTGCCAGCCGAGGACTAGGAAGCACAGATACGCAGTATTTT. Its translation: CASRGLGSTDTQYF.

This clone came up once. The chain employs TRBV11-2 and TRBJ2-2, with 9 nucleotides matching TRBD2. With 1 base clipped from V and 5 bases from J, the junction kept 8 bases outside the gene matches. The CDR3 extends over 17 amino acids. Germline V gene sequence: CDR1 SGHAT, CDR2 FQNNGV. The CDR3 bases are TGTGCCAGCAGCTTAGTCTTTGCGGGAGGGTCAACCGGGGAGCTGTTTTTT. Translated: CASSLVFAGGSTGELFF.

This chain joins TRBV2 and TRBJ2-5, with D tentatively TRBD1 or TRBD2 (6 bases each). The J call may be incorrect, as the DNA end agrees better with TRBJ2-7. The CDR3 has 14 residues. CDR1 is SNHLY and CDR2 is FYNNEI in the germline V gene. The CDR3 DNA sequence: TGTGCCAGCAGTGCAGAGGGGGGTCCCTACGAGCAGTACTTC. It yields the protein CASSAEGGPYEQYF.

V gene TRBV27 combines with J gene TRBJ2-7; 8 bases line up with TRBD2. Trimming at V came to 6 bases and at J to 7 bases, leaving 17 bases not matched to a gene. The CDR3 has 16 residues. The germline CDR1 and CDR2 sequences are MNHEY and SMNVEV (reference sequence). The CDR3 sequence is CASSSRTSPNILEQYF. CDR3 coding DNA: TGTGCCAGCAGCAGCAGGACTAGCCCTAATATTCTAGAGCAGTACTTC.

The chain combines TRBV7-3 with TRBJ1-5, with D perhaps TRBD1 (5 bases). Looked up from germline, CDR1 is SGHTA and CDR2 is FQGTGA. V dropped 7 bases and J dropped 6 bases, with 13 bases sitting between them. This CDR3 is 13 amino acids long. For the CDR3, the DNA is TGTGCCAGCAACCTTTACCAGGGTCAGCCCCAGCATTTT. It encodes CASNLYQGQPQHF.

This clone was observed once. CDR3 nucleotide sequence: TGTGCCAGTAGTCAGGACAGGGGGGATGAAAAACTGTTTTTT. Protein sequence: CASSQDRGDEKLFF. The chain joins TRBV19 to TRBJ1-4; 10 bases agree with TRBD1. The CDR3 spans 14 residues. The V gene's germline CDR1 is LNHDA and CDR2 SQIVND (reference sequence). The V segment lost 5 bases and the J segment 6 bases; nucleotides outside the gene matches: 3.

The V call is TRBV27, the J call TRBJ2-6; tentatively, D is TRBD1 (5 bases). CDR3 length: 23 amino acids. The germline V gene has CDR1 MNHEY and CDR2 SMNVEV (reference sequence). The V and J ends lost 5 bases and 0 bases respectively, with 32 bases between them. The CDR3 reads CASSPSGWVSRSPPSSGANVLTF. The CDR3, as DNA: TGTGCCAGCAGTCCCTCAGGGTGGGTTTCTCGTTCCCCACCGAGCTCTGGGGCCAACGTCCTGACTTTC.

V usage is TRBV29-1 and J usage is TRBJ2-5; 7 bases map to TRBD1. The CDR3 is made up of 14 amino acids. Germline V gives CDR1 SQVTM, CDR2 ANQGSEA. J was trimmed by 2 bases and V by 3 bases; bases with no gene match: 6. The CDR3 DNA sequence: TGCAGCGTTGATTTGGGACAGTCTCAAGAGACCCAGTACTTC. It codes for CSVDLGQSQETQYF.

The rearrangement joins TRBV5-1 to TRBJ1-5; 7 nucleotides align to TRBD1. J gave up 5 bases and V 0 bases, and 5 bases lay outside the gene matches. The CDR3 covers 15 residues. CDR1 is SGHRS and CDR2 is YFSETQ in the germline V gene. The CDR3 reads CASSLAGTDYQPQHF. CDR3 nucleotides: TGCGCCAGCAGCTTGGCCGGGACAGATTATCAGCCCCAGCATTTT.

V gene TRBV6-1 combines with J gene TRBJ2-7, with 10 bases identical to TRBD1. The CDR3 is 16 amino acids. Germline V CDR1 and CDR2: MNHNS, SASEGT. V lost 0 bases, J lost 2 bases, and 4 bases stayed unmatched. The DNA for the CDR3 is TGTGCCAGCAGTGAAGCCCAGGGACAGGGGACCTACGAGCAGTACTTC. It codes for CASSEAQGQGTYEQYF.

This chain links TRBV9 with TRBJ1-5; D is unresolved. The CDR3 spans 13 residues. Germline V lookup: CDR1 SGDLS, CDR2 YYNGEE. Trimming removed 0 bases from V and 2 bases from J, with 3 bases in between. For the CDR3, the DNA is TGTGCCAGCAGCGTAGATGGCAATCAGCCCCAGCATTTT. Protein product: CASSVDGNQPQHF.

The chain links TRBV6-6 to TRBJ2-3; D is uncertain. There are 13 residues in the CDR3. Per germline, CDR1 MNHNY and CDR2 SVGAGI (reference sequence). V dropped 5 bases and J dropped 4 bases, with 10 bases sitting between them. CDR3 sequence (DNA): TGTGCCAGCAGTCACCTCCCCGCAGATACGCAGTATTTT. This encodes CASSHLPADTQYF.

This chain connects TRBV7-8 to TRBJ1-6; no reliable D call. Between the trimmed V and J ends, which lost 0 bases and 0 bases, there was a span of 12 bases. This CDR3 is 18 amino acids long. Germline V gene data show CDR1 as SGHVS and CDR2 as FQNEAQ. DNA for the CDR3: TGTGCCAGCAGCTTAGCCGGCGGGTCTAGCTCCTATAATTCACCCCTCCACTTT. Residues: CASSLAGGSSSYNSPLHF.

The CDR3 DNA sequence: TGTGCCTCTGCCCGTCGGGGGAATGGGTACGAGCAGTACTTC. Translation gives CASARRGNGYEQYF. The gene calls are TRBV30 and TRBJ2-7, with a tentative D call TRBD2 (6 bases). Trimming took 7 bases from V and 4 from J, leaving 20 bases between them. The CDR3 is made up of 14 amino acids. CDR1 GTSNPN and CDR2 SVGIG come from the germline V gene (reference sequence).

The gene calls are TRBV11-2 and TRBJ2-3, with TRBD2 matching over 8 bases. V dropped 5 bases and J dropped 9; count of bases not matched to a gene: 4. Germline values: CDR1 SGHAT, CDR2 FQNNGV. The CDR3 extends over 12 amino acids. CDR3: CASSSGRHTQYF. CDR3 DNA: TGTGCCAGCAGCAGCGGGAGACACACGCAGTATTTT.

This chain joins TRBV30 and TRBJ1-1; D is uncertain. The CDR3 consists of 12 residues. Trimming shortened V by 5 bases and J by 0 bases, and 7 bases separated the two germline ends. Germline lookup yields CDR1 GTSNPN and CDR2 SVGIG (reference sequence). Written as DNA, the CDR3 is TGTGCCTGGGCGGGCCTGAACACTGAAGCTTTCTTT. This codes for CAWAGLNTEAFF.

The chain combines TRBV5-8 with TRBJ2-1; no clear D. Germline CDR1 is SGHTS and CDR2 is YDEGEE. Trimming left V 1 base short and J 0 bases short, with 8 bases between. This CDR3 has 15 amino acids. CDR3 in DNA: TGTGCCAGCAGCTTGTCAGCAAGCTCCTACAATGAGCAGTTCTTC. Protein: CASSLSASSYNEQFF.

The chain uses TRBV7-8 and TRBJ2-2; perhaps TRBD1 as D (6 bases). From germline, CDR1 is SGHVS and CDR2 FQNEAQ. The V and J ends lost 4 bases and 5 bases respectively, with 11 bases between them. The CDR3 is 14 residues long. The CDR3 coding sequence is TGTGCCAGCAGCTCCGTGAGGGGGACCGGGGAGCTGTTTTTT. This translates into CASSSVRGTGELFF.